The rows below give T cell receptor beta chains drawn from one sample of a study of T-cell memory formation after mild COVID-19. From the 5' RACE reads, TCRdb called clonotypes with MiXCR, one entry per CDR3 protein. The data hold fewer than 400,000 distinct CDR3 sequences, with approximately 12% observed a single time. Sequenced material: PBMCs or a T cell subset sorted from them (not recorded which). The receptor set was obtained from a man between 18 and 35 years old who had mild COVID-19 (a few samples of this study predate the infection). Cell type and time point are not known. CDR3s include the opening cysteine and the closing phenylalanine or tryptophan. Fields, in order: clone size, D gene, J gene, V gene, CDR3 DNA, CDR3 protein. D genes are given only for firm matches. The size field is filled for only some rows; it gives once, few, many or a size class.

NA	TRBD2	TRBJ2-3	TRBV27	TGTGCCGCCCGAAGCGGGGGGGCCGCAGATACGCAGTATTTT	CAARSGGAADTQYF
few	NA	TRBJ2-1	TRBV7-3	TGTGCCAGCAGCCCCTATGTGGGGGGCGGGAATGAGCAGTTCTTC	CASSPYVGGGNEQFF
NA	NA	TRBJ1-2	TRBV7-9	TGTGCCAGCAGCCTTCAGAACGAGGGTGGCTATGGCTACACCTTC	CASSLQNEGGYGYTF
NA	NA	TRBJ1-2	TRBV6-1	TGTGCCAGCAGTGAGCCCTACAGTTTAGTCCACCTCTATGGCTACACCTTC	CASSEPYSLVHLYGYTF
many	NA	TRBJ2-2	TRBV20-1	TGCAGTGCTAGAGGGAACACCGGGGAGCTGTTTTTT	CSARGNTGELFF
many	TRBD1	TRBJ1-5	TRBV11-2	TGTGCCAGCAGCCTAGACAGGGATCAGCCCCAGCATTTT	CASSLDRDQPQHF
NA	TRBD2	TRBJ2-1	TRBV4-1	TGCGCCAGCAGCCAAACCGGGACTAGTAGGGACTTC	CASSQTGTSRDF
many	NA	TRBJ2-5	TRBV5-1	TGCGCCAGCAGCTCAGGACCCAACGGAGAGACCCAGTACTTC	CASSSGPNGETQYF
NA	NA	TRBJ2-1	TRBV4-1	TGCGCCAGCAGCCCCTGGACCGGGTTTGAGCAGTTCTTC	CASSPWTGFEQFF
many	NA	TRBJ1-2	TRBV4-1	TGCGCCAGCAGCCAAACGTACCCTCAGGTGCTAGTTGGCTATGGCTACACCTTC	CASSQTYPQVLVGYGYTF
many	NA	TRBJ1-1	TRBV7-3	TGTGCCAGCAGCTTAGGGGGGAAGAACACTGAAGCTTTCTTT	CASSLGGKNTEAFF
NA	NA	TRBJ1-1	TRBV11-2	TGTGCCAGCAGACCATCACAGGGATCGCAACGAACTGAAGCTTTCTTT	CASRPSQGSQRTEAFF
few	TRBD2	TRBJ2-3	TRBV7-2	TGTGCCAGCAGCTTAGTACTAGCGGGGAGGAATACGCAGTATTTT	CASSLVLAGRNTQYF
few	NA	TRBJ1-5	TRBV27	TGTGCCAGCAGTTTATCCCTAGATGGCAATCAGCCCCAGCATTTT	CASSLSLDGNQPQHF
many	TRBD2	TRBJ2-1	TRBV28	TGTGCCAGTACCGGGACTAGGAGTGCCCTATACAATGAGCAGTTCTTC	CASTGTRSALYNEQFF
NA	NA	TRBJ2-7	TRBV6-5	TGTGCCAGCAGTTATAGCAGGGGTAGCGACGAGCAGTACTTC	CASSYSRGSDEQYF
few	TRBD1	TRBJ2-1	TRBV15	TGTGCCACCAGCTCCCGGGACAGGGGTTTATACAATGAGCAGTTCTTC	CATSSRDRGLYNEQFF
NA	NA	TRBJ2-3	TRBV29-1	TGCAGCGTTGATTTGCGCACAGATACGCAGTATTTT	CSVDLRTDTQYF
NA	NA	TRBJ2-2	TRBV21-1	TGTGCCAGCAGCAACTCGACAGCTACCGGGGAGCTGTTTTTT	CASSNSTATGELFF
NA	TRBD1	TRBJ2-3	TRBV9	TGTGCCAGCAGCGTCTCCACAAATAGGGGGGACAGGGTCACAGATACGCAGTATTTT	CASSVSTNRGDRVTDTQYF
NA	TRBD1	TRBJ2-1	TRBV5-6	TGTGCCAGCAGGCCTTCCGGGACAGGGGGCTTGAAGGGTGAGCAGTTCTTC	CASRPSGTGGLKGEQFF
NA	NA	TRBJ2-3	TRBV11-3	TGTGCCAGCAGCCCATTTACAGGGAAAGATACGCAGTATTTT	CASSPFTGKDTQYF
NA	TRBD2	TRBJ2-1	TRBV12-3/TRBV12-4	TGTGCCAGCAGCCCCGGGACTAGCGGGGGTAATGAGCAGTTCTTC	CASSPGTSGGNEQFF
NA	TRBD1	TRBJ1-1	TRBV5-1	TGCGCCAGCGGCTACAGGGGGAACACTGAAGCTTTCTTT	CASGYRGNTEAFF
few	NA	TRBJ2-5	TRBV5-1	TGCGCCAGCAGCTTGGAAGGCAAGCAAGAGACCCAGTACTTC	CASSLEGKQETQYF
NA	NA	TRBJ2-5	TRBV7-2	TGTGCCAGCAGCTTAGCCCTAGCTCAGTACTTC	CASSLALAQYF
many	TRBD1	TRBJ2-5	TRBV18	TGTGCCAGCTCACCGGGACAGGATTTGGAGACCCAGTACTTC	CASSPGQDLETQYF
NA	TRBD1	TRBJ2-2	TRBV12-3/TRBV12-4	TGTGCCAGCAGTACCTCGGACAGGAGAAACACCGGGGAGCTGTTTTTT	CASSTSDRRNTGELFF
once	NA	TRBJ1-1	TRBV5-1	TGCGCCAGCAGCTTGGCCCTTTTTAACACTGAAGCTTTCTTT	CASSLALFNTEAFF
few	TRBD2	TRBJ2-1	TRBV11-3	TGTGCCAGCAGCTCCGGGACGACTAGCGGGAATGAGCAGTTCTTC	CASSSGTTSGNEQFF
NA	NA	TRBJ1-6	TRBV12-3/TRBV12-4	TGTGCCAGCAGGTACTACACGGGACACGCCTCACCCCTCCACTTT	CASRYYTGHASPLHF
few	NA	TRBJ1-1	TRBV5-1	TGCGCCAGCAGCCTGTGGGGGGGGCCCCTGAACACTGAAGCTTTCTTT	CASSLWGGPLNTEAFF
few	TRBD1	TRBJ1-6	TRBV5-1	TGCGCCAGCAGCTTGAGGACAGGGGGCACTGGGTCACCCCTCCACTTT	CASSLRTGGTGSPLHF
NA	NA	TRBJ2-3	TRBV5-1	TGCGCCAGCAGCTTGGTTCCGGGTACGACAGATACGCAGTATTTT	CASSLVPGTTDTQYF
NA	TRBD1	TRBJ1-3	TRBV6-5	TGTGCCAGCAGTTATCAGGGGGGTGGAAACACCATATATTTT	CASSYQGGGNTIYF
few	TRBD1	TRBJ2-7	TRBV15	TGTGCCACCAGCATGCGTAGGGGACAGAGCTACGAGCAGTACTTC	CATSMRRGQSYEQYF
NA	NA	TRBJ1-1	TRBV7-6	TGTGCCAGCAGCATAACAGGGTCGGCTGAAGCTTTCTTT	CASSITGSAEAFF
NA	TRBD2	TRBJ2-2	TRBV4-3	TGCGCCAGCAGCCAAGATCCCGCGGGGGGTGACACCGGGGAGCTGTTTTTT	CASSQDPAGGDTGELFF
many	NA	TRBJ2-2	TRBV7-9	TGTGCCAGCAGCCCGTCGCAGGTGTCCACCGGGGAGCTGTTTTTT	CASSPSQVSTGELFF
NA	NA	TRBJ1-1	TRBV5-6	TGTGCCAGCAGCCCAGGGGCCCTCACTGAAGCTTTCTTT	CASSPGALTEAFF
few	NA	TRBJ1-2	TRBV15	TGTGCCACCAGCTCTCACCCGGGTAGCTCGCGCTACACCTTC	CATSSHPGSSRYTF
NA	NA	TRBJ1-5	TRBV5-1	TGCGCCAGCAGCTTTCAGGGGAGGAGCAATCAGCCCCAGCATTTT	CASSFQGRSNQPQHF